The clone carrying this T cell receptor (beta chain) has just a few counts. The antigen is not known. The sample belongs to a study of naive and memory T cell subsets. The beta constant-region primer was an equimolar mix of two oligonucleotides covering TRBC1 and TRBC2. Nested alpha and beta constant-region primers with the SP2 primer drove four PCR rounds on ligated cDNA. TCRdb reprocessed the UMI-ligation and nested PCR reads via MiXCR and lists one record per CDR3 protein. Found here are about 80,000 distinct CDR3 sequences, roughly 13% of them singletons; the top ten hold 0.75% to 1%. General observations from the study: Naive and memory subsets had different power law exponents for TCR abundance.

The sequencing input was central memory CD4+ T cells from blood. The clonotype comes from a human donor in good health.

CDR3 nucleotide sequence: TGTGCCTGGAGCACAGGGGCGACTCTTGGGAAGCTGTTTTTT. Amino acid sequence: CAWSTGATLGKLFF. This rearrangement joins TRBV30 to TRBJ2-2, with 7 bases matching TRBD1. Germline CDR1 and CDR2: GTSNPN and SVGIG (reference sequence). The V gene end was trimmed by 3 bases and the J gene end by 12 bases; junction bases not matched to a gene: 13. CDR3 size: 14 residues.